This T cell receptor beta chain was documented in a study of identical twins. cDNA molecules carried unique molecular identifiers, and template switching added a universal primer site. One entry per CDR3 protein results from TCRdb running MiXCR on the 5' RACE reads. The sample carries hundreds of thousands of distinct CDR3 sequences, 8.6% recorded once. Per the germline V gene, CDR1 is SGHTA and CDR2 is FQGNSA. Germline trimming cut 4 bases from V and 8 bases from J; bases unmatched to any gene: 16. The CDR3 runs to 17 residues. The same data also contributed to another study, on yellow fever vaccine responses in identical twins.

This sequence joins TRBV7-2 and TRBJ2-3; TRBD2 aligns across 9 bases. The sample consisted of PBMCs. The receptor's source is a woman under 30 in good health. CDR3 bases: TGTGCCAGCAGCTCGTCTGGGGTGGCGGGGGGGCCGGTTACGCAGTATTTT. This translates into CASSSSGVAGGPVTQYF.